This record covers a single T cell receptor (beta chain). This specimen comes from a study of blood T cell repertoires in COVID-19. Study information: Donors in the United States, Italy and Spain gave samples during acute or convalescent COVID-19. The cDNA or gDNA used as material had been derived from T cells, B-cell-depleted T cells, or PBMCs.

Enrolled during active infection, Seattle patients were then followed longitudinally. This CDR3 has 16 residues. Germline CDR1 reads SGHRS; CDR2 reads YFSETQ. After removal of 0 bases from V and 2 bases from J, the junction contained 1 base not matched to a gene. This table comes from immunoSEQ multiplex PCR, and its TCRdb copy is limited to in-frame clones, with some not included. The sample lists some 130,000 clones, about 89% occurring once. The sequence was collected from a woman in her seventies with COVID-19, enrolled during active disease. This chain links TRBV5-1 with TRBJ2-7; TRBD2 matches at 14 bases. Sequencing input: peripheral blood. CDR3 nucleotides: TGCGCCAGCAGCTTGGGACTAGCGGGGGGGACCTACGAGCAGTACTTC. This codes for CASSLGLAGGTYEQYF.